The 6 T cell receptor beta chains listed next were all sequenced from one sample in a study of blood T cell repertoires in COVID-19. Assay used: immunoSEQ multiplex PCR; TCRdb lists only in-frame clones, some missing. The sample consists of around 340,000 clones, 65% to 85% of them appearing once. Sample: peripheral blood. The source is a man aged 25-40 years with active or convalescent COVID-19.

The chain links TRBV6-5 to TRBJ2-7; D is undetermined. Trimming cost V 3 bases and J 7 bases, with 10 bases left between them. The length of the CDR3 is 12 residues. Germline lookup yields CDR1 MNHEY and CDR2 SVGAGI. The DNA for the CDR3 is TGTGCCAGCAGTTATAGTCGCTCGGAGCAGTACTTC. Its protein product is CASSYSRSEQYF.

The chain has TRBV7-9 and TRBJ2-6, with D possibly being TRBD1 (6 bases). V was clipped by 7 bases and J by 1 base, with 11 bases between them. The CDR3 runs 15 residues. CDR1 SEHNR and CDR2 FQNEAQ come from the germline V gene (reference sequence). The chain's CDR3 is CASNPGASGANVLTF. The CDR3 DNA is TGTGCCAGCAACCCAGGGGCATCTGGGGCCAACGTCCTGACTTTC. Together with reference TRBV7-9 and TRBJ2-6, the CDR3 gives the full variable domain: DTGVSQNPRHKITKRGQNVTFRCDPISEHNRLYWYRQTLGQGPEFLTYFQNEAQLEKSRLLSDRFSAERPKGSFSTLEIQRTEQGDSAMYLCASNPGASGANVLTFGAGSRLTVL.

The CDR3 nucleotides are TGCGCCAGCATTGAAGAAGGGACTACAGGGACCTACGAGCAGTACTTC. Encoded protein: CASIEEGTTGTYEQYF. The V and J genes are TRBV4-3 and TRBJ2-7, with D maybe TRBD2 (7 bases). The V gene's germline CDR1 is LGHNA and CDR2 YSLEER. The CDR3 is 16 amino acids. The V end was cut by 7 bases, the J end by 2 bases, with 21 bases between.

The V call is TRBV28, the J call TRBJ2-3; TRBD2 might be the D (6 bases). Germline CDR1 reads MDHEN; CDR2 reads SYDVKM. Trimming pared 7 bases from V and 1 base from J, leaving 12 bases between. The CDR3 length is 14 residues. CDR3: CASTLGGGTDTQYF. For the CDR3, the DNA is TGTGCCAGCACCCTCGGCGGGGGCACAGATACGCAGTATTTT.

The chain combines TRBV5-4 with TRBJ1-6; possibly TRBD1 for D (5 bases). V was trimmed by 0 bases and J by 0 bases, leaving 10 bases between them. Looked up from germline, CDR1 is SGHNT and CDR2 is YYREEE (reference sequence). The CDR3 is 17 residues long. The CDR3 DNA reads TGTGCCAGCAGCTTGGGGGGGACTAGCTCCTATAATTCACCCCTCCACTTT. Encoded protein: CASSLGGTSSYNSPLHF.

The chain recombines TRBV24-1 with TRBJ1-6; D might be TRBD1 (5 bases). V was trimmed by 4 bases and J by 10 bases, leaving 10 bases between them. Germline CDR1 reads KGHDR; CDR2 reads SFDVKD. The length of the CDR3 is 13 residues. CDR3 region: CATSDGGRSPLHF. CDR3 nucleotide sequence: TGTGCCACCAGTGACGGGGGACGGTCACCCCTCCACTTT.